The clone carrying this TCR beta chain has just one count. Its antigen is undetermined. The data were taken from a study of T cells in localized non-small cell lung cancer. The germline gives CDR1 SGDLS, CDR2 YYNGEE. V lost 0 bases and J 8 bases, leaving 15 bases between the germline ends. The CDR3 has 15 amino acids. Sequencing used immunoSEQ multiplex PCR; TCRdb keeps in-frame clones, though not all of them. This table has around 41,000 clones, around nine tenths appearing once. Study results and caveats: Those with higher blood T cell density had longer overall survival. Tumor trailed uninvolved adjacent lung in T cell clonality, which peaked there. Because only a single region of the tumor was sequenced, heterogeneity remains possible. Among the top 100 tumor clones, a median around 60 appeared in adjacent lung.

This TCR came from a female donor aged 60 or older with stage I squamous cell lung carcinoma. The sample here was peripheral blood, taken before any cancer treatment. The V and J genes are TRBV9 and TRBJ2-1; D gene ambiguous. This CDR3 is CASSVVGHKDDEQFF. In nucleotides, the CDR3 is TGTGCCAGCAGCGTAGTCGGTCACAAAGACGATGAGCAGTTCTTC.